This T cell receptor (beta chain) derives from a study of vaccination and CD4 T cells after COVID-19. Study outcomes and limitations: The appearance of a median roughly 83% of reactive clones in convalescent patients occurred only post-vaccination.

With the Oncomine TCR Beta short-read assay, DNA from cultured CD4+ T cells was sequenced. Genomic DNA was extracted from cultured CD4+ T cells. From the PCR reads, TCRdb called clonotypes with MiXCR, one entry per CDR3 protein. The data show some 15,000 distinct CDR3 sequences, over 65% seen once. Remarks on this clonotype: Antigen: not known.

Unmatched junction bases numbered 14, after V lost 8 bases and J lost 9 bases. The germline V gene encodes CDR1 MNHNS and CDR2 SASEGT. The CDR3 is 15 amino acids. Treatment defined: approximately 10-day PBMC culture with coronavirus spike peptide pools or control peptides (ViraFEST assay). The chain has TRBV6-1 and TRBJ2-4; TRBD1 agrees at 9 bases. This TCR was recovered from a human donor who had recovered from COVID-19. The sequenced sample was CD4+ T cells from blood, cultured in vitro. CDR3 amino acids: CASGRDRDRVSIQYF. DNA for the CDR3: TGTGCCAGCGGCCGTGACCGGGACAGGGTTTCCATTCAGTACTTC.